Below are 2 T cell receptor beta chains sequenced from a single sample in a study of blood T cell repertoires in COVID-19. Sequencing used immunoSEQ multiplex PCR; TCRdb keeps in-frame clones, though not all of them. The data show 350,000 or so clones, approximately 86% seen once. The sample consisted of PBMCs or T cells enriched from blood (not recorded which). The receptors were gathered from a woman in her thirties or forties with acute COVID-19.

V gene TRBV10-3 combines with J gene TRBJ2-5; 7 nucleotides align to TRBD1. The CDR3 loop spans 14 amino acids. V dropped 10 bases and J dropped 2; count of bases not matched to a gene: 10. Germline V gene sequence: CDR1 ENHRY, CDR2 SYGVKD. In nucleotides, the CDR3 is TGTGCCACCAGGGGACAGCCGACTCAAGAGACCCAGTACTTC. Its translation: CATRGQPTQETQYF.

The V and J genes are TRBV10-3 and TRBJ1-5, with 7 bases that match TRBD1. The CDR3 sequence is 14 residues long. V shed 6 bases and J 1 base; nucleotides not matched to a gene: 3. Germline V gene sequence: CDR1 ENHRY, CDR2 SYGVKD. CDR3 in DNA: TGTGCCATCAGCCCGGACAGGAGCAATCAGCCCCAGCATTTT. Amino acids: CAISPDRSNQPQHF.